These 13 T cell receptor beta chains share one sample of origin, sequenced in a study of T cell responses to AZD1222 COVID-19 vaccine. TCRdb's copy holds only in-frame clones and misses some; the assay was immunoSEQ multiplex PCR. The repertoire holds 80,000 to 95,000 clones, with over 85% as singletons. The source material was peripheral blood, sampled on day 0 of MenACWY control vaccination. These receptors were taken from an adult in good health.

The chain uses TRBV15 and TRBJ2-1, with TRBD1 matching over 7 bases. The CDR3 is 14 residues long. CDR1 is LNHNV and CDR2 is YYDKDF in the germline V gene (reference sequence). V was clipped by 4 bases and J by 2 bases; unmatched bases: 2. CDR3 sequence (DNA): TGTGCCACCAGCACCGACAGGGCCTACAATGAGCAGTTCTTC. Translation: CATSTDRAYNEQFF.

The chain carries TRBV14 and TRBJ2-7; D not certain. This CDR3 has 15 residues. Trimming removed 0 bases at V and 4 bases at J, with 13 bases between. Germline V gene sequence: CDR1 SGHDN, CDR2 FVKESK. CDR3 DNA sequence: TGTGCCAGCAGCCAAGATCGTAACGGAACTTACGAGCAGTACTTC. It encodes CASSQDRNGTYEQYF.

This clone came up once. This chain links TRBV19 with TRBJ1-6; a possible D gene is TRBD1 (5 bases). V lost 3 bases and J lost 7, with 13 bases in between. CDR3 length: 15 residues. Germline-derived CDR1 and CDR2 are LNHDA and SQIVND (reference sequence). The CDR3 loop is CASSIPGTVNSPLHF. The CDR3 nucleotides are TGTGCCAGTAGTATCCCCGGGACGGTAAATTCACCCCTCCACTTT.

The chain employs TRBV6-5 and TRBJ1-2, with D unresolved. Per germline, CDR1 MNHEY and CDR2 SVGAGI. Deletions cut 6 bases from V and 2 bases from J, with 7 bases between. The CDR3 length is 12 residues. Here the CDR3 reads CASSSENYGYTF. The DNA for the CDR3 is TGTGCCAGCAGCTCGGAAAACTATGGCTACACCTTC.

The chain employs TRBV5-1 and TRBJ2-5; D gene uncertain. Germline CDR1 SGHRS, CDR2 YFSETQ. V dropped 4 bases and J dropped 1 base, with 5 bases sitting between them. The CDR3 consists of 12 residues. This CDR3 reads CASSPRQETQYF. As DNA, the CDR3 is TGCGCCAGCAGCCCACGCCAAGAGACCCAGTACTTC.

J is TRBJ2-1 and V is TRBV6-2 or TRBV6-3; TRBD1 might be the D (5 bases). V was shortened by 5 bases and J by 5 bases, with 10 bases between the two germline ends. This CDR3 is built from 13 residues. Germline V gene lookup returns CDR1 MNHEY and CDR2 SVGEGT. CDR3 region: CASSRDRNNEQFF. CDR3 coding DNA: TGTGCCAGCAGTCGCGACAGAAACAATGAGCAGTTCTTC.

In this sample, this clone turned up a few times. Different DNA sequences within this sample yield the same CDR3. The rearrangement links TRBV5-1 to TRBJ1-2; D not resolved. Looked up from germline, CDR1 is SGHRS and CDR2 is YFSETQ. Trimming took off 1 base at V and 0 bases at J, with 4 bases between the two ends. CDR3 length: 13 residues. The CDR3 sequence is CASSLTANYGYTF. CDR3 sequence (DNA): TGCGCCAGCAGCTTGACGGCTAACTATGGCTACACCTTC. The variable domain in full, with the rest retrieved from reference TRBV5-1 and TRBJ1-2, is KAGVTQTPRYLIKTRGQQVTLSCSPISGHRSVSWYQQTPGQGLQFLFEYFSETQRNKGNFPGRFSGRQFSNSRSEMNVSTLELGDSALYLCASSLTANYGYTFGSGTRLTVV.

This CDR3 is CASSLGTGGAYGYTF. Written as DNA, the CDR3 is TGTGCCAGCAGCTTAGGGACAGGGGGAGCCTATGGCTACACCTTC. V gene TRBV7-9 combines with J gene TRBJ1-2, with 10 bases lining up with TRBD1. The germline V gene has CDR1 SEHNR and CDR2 FQNEAQ (reference sequence). This CDR3 is built from 15 residues. The V gene end was trimmed by 1 base and the J gene end by 4 bases; junction bases not matched to a gene: 3.

In DNA form, the CDR3 reads TGTGCCAGCAGCCCCGGGACAGGGAAATACAATGAGCAGTTCTTC. This encodes CASSPGTGKYNEQFF. The rearrangement uses TRBV7-8 and TRBJ2-1; TRBD1 agrees at 9 bases. The CDR3 length is 15 residues. Trimming at V came to 5 bases and at J to 4 bases, leaving 6 bases not matched to a gene. From germline, CDR1 is SGHVS and CDR2 FQNEAQ.

The chain employs TRBV7-9 and TRBJ1-6; unclear D gene. The V end was cut by 6 bases, the J end by 10 bases, with 10 bases between. The germline V gene encodes CDR1 SEHNR and CDR2 FQNEAQ (reference sequence). The CDR3 runs to 12 residues. The CDR3 here is CASSSMVSPLHF. For the CDR3, the DNA is TGTGCCAGCAGTTCTATGGTATCACCCCTCCACTTT.

The J gene is TRBJ1-1, the V gene TRBV19; maybe TRBD1 (5 bases). The CDR3 is 13 residues long. V was clipped by 3 bases and J by 5 bases, with 10 bases between them. Germline lookup yields CDR1 LNHDA and CDR2 SQIVND (reference sequence). The CDR3 loop is CASSIQPGTEAFF. As DNA, the CDR3 is TGTGCCAGTAGTATCCAACCAGGGACTGAAGCTTTCTTT.

The chain uses TRBV20-1 and TRBJ1-2; no firm D call. Germline CDR1 reads DFQATT; CDR2 reads SNEGSKA (reference sequence). This CDR3 spans 9 amino acids. V lost 3 bases and J lost 10, with 6 bases in between. The CDR3 spells CSASSVYTF. The CDR3 DNA sequence: TGCAGTGCTAGCTCGGTCTACACCTTC.

This chain uses TRBV20-1 with TRBJ2-3; D unresolved. The V end was cut by 3 bases, the J end by 0 bases, with 7 bases between. This CDR3 has 13 amino acids. Germline CDR1 is DFQATT and CDR2 is SNEGSKA (reference sequence). In DNA, the CDR3 is TGCAGTGCTAGTAGAGACAGCACAGATACGCAGTATTTT. Its translation is CSASRDSTDTQYF.